Listed here are 18 T cell receptor beta chains from one sample, sequenced in a study of early T cells in non-severe SARS-CoV-2 infection. One entry per CDR3 protein results from TCRdb running MiXCR on the 5' RACE reads. The repertoire holds tens of thousands of distinct CDR3 sequences, with under 10% as singletons. The sample taken for sequencing was whole blood. Every receptor here comes from an adult who was a healthcare worker with PCR-confirmed SARS-CoV-2 infection or an uninfected control (not recorded which).

This clonotype was counted between two and nine times. The genes are TRBV24-1 and TRBJ2-2; the match to TRBD2 covers 10 bases. Germline CDR1 and CDR2: KGHDR and SFDVKD. CDR3 length: 16 residues. With V trimmed by 4 bases and J by 2 bases, 3 bases remained unmatched. The CDR3 here is CATSDGLAENTGELFF. In DNA, the CDR3 is TGTGCCACCAGTGACGGACTAGCGGAAAACACCGGGGAGCTGTTTTTT.

The chain is built from TRBV7-6 and TRBJ2-2; 9 bases match TRBD1. The germline gives CDR1 SGHVS, CDR2 FNYEAQ. The CDR3 is made up of 16 amino acids. V dropped 5 bases and J dropped 4; count of bases not matched to a gene: 8. The DNA of the CDR3 is TGTGCCAGCAGCCCTCCGGACAGGGGAATCACCGGGGAGCTGTTTTTT. Translating gives CASSPPDRGITGELFF.

This clonotype was counted only a few times. V usage is TRBV6-1 and J usage is TRBJ2-7; 9 bases match TRBD1. Germline V CDR1 and CDR2: MNHNS, SASEGT. This CDR3 is 15 amino acids long. J was trimmed by 1 base and V by 7 bases; bases with no gene match: 8. CDR3 coding DNA: TGTGCCAGCAAAGGAGGGACAGGGTCTTCCTACGAGCAGTACTTC. It translates to CASKGGTGSSYEQYF.

This clonotype occurred many times. V is TRBV3-1 and J is TRBJ1-1; D unclear. This CDR3 is 16 amino acids long. The V end was cut by 4 bases, the J end by 1 base, with 16 bases between. Looked up from germline, CDR1 is LGHDT and CDR2 is YNNKEL (reference sequence). CDR3 amino acids: CASSPRQILTNTEAFF. The CDR3 bases are TGTGCCAGCAGCCCCCGACAAATATTGACGAACACTGAAGCTTTCTTT.

This clonotype was counted many times. V and J are TRBV27 and TRBJ2-3, with 10 bases identical to TRBD2. The CDR3 spans 15 residues. Germline V CDR1 and CDR2: MNHEY, SMNVEV (reference sequence). Germline trimming cut 11 bases from V and 4 bases from J; bases unmatched to any gene: 12. Written as DNA, the CDR3 is TGTGCCCCCAAACCCCTAGCGGGAGTGGCAGATACGCAGTATTTT. It yields the protein CAPKPLAGVADTQYF.

In its sample, this clonotype was seen a few times. The chain uses TRBV30 and TRBJ2-3; 7 nucleotides match TRBD2. Germline loops: CDR1 GTSNPN, CDR2 SVGIG (reference sequence). The CDR3 runs to 17 residues. J lost 8 bases, V lost 1 base, and 18 bases had no gene match. CDR3 residues: CAWSGTFNPAGVGTQYF. Here the CDR3 DNA reads TGTGCCTGGAGTGGAACCTTTAATCCGGCGGGAGTAGGTACGCAGTATTTT.

In this sample, this clonotype turned up a few times. The J gene is TRBJ1-1, the V gene TRBV7-9, with D perhaps matching TRBD1 (5 bases). V was cut by 5 bases and J by 6 bases, with 13 bases left in between. In germline, CDR1 is SEHNR, CDR2 FQNEAQ (reference sequence). The CDR3 has 13 amino acids. The CDR3 is CASSPGGGSEAFF. Here the CDR3 DNA reads TGTGCCAGCAGCCCGGGGGGAGGATCTGAAGCTTTCTTT.

The sample holds a few counts of this clonotype. V and J are TRBV18 and TRBJ2-5; D is perhaps TRBD1 (5 bases). CDR1 is KGHSH and CDR2 is LQKENI in the germline V gene. Between the trimmed V and J ends, which lost 1 base and 5 bases, there was a span of 14 bases. This CDR3 contains 15 residues. Here the CDR3 reads CASSPRPGKLETQYF. The CDR3 DNA reads as TGTGCCAGCTCACCACGGCCAGGGAAGTTGGAGACCCAGTACTTC.

This clonotype was found many times. The chain uses TRBV9 and TRBJ2-5, with a weak D call TRBD1 (5 bases). V lost 0 bases and J 0 bases, leaving 9 bases between the germline ends. The CDR3 consists of 15 residues. Germline CDR1 SGDLS, CDR2 YYNGEE. As DNA, the CDR3 is TGTGCCAGCAGCGTAGCGACAGCGTACCAAGAGACCCAGTACTTC. Translation gives CASSVATAYQETQYF.

J is TRBJ2-2 and V is TRBV20-1; TRBD2 agrees at 13 bases. The J segment lost 7 bases and the V segment lost 7 bases, leaving 12 bases of the junction unmatched. Germline-derived CDR1 and CDR2 are DFQATT and SNEGSKA (reference sequence). The CDR3 has 16 residues. The CDR3 DNA reads TGCAGTGTGGGCGGAGGACTAGCGGGAGTCGGCGGGGAGCTGTTTTTT. Translating it yields CSVGGGLAGVGGELFF.

This chain connects TRBV7-8 to TRBJ2-3; 9 positions agree with TRBD1. V gave up 1 base and J gave up 3 bases; unmatched junction bases: 8. The germline CDR1 and CDR2 sequences are SGHVS and FQNEAQ. The CDR3 length is 17 residues. CDR3 DNA: TGTGCCAGCAGCTTAGAGTTGGGGACAGGGCAGACAGATACGCAGTATTTT. Encoded protein: CASSLELGTGQTDTQYF. Using reference TRBV7-8 and TRBJ2-3 for the parts outside the CDR3, the full variable domain is GAGVSQSPRYKVAKRGQDVALRCDPISGHVSLFWYQQALGQGPEFLTYFQNEAQLDKSGLPSDRFFAERPEGSVSTLKIQRTQQEDSAVYLCASSLELGTGQTDTQYFGPGTRLTVL.

The chain recombines TRBV20-1 with TRBJ2-1, with 9 bases fitting TRBD2. The CDR3 spans 15 residues. The trim removed 0 bases at V and 7 bases at J, leaving 7 bases unmatched. Germline V gene data show CDR1 as DFQATT and CDR2 as SNEGSKA (reference sequence). CDR3 sequence reads: CSARDSSGRMNEQFF. The DNA of the CDR3 is TGCAGTGCTAGAGATTCCAGCGGGAGGATGAATGAGCAGTTCTTC.

Only a few counts were recorded for this clonotype. The chain recombines TRBV3-1 with TRBJ2-1; a possible D gene is TRBD2 (6 bases). V lost 7 bases to trimming and J lost 4 bases, with 20 bases between them. Germline CDR1 is LGHDT and CDR2 is YNNKEL (reference sequence). CDR3 length: 16 amino acids. The CDR3 nucleotides are TGTGCCAGCACCCCATTGCGGGGAGGTTCATACAATGAGCAGTTCTTC. This translates into CASTPLRGGSYNEQFF.

By its share, this clonotype is medium-sized. The chain joins TRBV6-6 to TRBJ1-2; 7 positions agree with TRBD1. The CDR3 totals 16 residues. The trim removed 5 bases at V and 5 bases at J, leaving 14 bases unmatched. CDR1 is MNHNY, CDR2 SVGAGI, per germline (reference sequence). The CDR3 region is CASSRDSLSIGYGYTF. In DNA form, the CDR3 reads TGTGCCAGCAGTCGGGACAGCCTGTCAATCGGGTATGGCTACACCTTC.

V is TRBV29-1 and J is TRBJ1-2; unclear D gene. Germline V gives CDR1 SQVTM, CDR2 ANQGSEA. CDR3 length equals 12 residues. Trimming cost V 0 bases and J 8 bases, with 10 bases left between them. The CDR3: CSVEDRPRGYTF. Written as DNA, the CDR3 is TGCAGCGTTGAAGATCGCCCGCGGGGCTACACCTTC.

This clonotype was picked up many times. V is TRBV29-1 and J is TRBJ2-1, with 11 nucleotides matching TRBD2. Germline assignment: CDR1 SQVTM and CDR2 ANQGSEA. There are 15 residues in the CDR3. The V gene end was trimmed by 1 base and the J gene end by 7 bases; junction bases not matched to a gene: 6. The CDR3, as DNA: TGCAGCGTTGAAGGCACTAGCGGGAGAAGGAATGAGCAGTTCTTC. Encoded protein: CSVEGTSGRRNEQFF.

This clonotype was observed a few times. The rearrangement links TRBV12-3 or TRBV12-4 to TRBJ1-5, with D possibly being TRBD1 (5 bases). The CDR3 totals 12 residues. Trimming removed 3 bases at V and 9 bases at J, with 9 bases between. In nucleotides, the CDR3 is TGTGCCAGCAGTTTGATTGGGGGGCCCCAGCATTTT. It translates to CASSLIGGPQHF.

This clonotype has a count of ten or more. CDR3 sequence reads: CAISELRRGGIGTEAFF. CDR3 DNA sequence: TGTGCCATCAGTGAGCTACGTAGGGGCGGAATTGGCACTGAAGCTTTCTTT. This sequence joins TRBV10-3 and TRBJ1-1; the D gene is possibly TRBD1 (5 bases). The germline V and J ends were trimmed by 2 bases and 4 bases, with 20 bases remaining between them. Germline V gene data show CDR1 as ENHRY and CDR2 as SYGVKD. The CDR3 is made up of 17 amino acids.